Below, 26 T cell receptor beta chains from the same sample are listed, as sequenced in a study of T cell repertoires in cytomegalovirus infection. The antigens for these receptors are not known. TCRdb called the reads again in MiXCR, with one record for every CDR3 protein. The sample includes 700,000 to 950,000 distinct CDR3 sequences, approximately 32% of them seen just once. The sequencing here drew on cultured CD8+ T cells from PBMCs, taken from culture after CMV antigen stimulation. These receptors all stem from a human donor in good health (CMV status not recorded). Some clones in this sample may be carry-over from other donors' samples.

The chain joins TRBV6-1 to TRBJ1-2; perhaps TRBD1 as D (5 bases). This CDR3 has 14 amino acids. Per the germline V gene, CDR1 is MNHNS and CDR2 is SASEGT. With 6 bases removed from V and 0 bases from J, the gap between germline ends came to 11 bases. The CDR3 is CASRAGNPNYGYTF. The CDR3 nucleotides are TGTGCCAGCAGAGCAGGGAATCCTAACTATGGCTACACCTTC.

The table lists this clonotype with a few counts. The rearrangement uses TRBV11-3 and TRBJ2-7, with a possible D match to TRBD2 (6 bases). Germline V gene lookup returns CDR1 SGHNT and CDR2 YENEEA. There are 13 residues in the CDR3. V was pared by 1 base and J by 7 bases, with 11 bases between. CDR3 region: CASSLGGALEQYF. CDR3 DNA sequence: TGTGCCAGCAGCTTAGGCGGGGCTCTGGAGCAGTACTTC. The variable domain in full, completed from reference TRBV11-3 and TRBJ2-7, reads EAGVVQSPRYKIIEKKQPVAFWCNPISGHNTLYWYLQNLGQGPELLIRYENEEAVDDSQLPKDRFSAERLKGVDSTLKIQPAELGDSAVYLCASSLGGALEQYFGPGTRLTVT.

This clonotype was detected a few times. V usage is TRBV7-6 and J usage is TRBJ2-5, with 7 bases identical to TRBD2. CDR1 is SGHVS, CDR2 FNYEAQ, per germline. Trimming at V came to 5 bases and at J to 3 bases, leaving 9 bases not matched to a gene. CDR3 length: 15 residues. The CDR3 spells CASSPGWLAEETQYF. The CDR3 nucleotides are TGTGCCAGCAGCCCAGGGTGGCTAGCGGAAGAGACCCAGTACTTC. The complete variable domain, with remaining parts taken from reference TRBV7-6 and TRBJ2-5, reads GAGVSQSPRYKVTKRGQDVALRCDPISGHVSLYWYRQALGQGPEFLTYFNYEAQQDKSGLPNDRFSAERPEGSISTLTIQRTEQRDSAMYRCASSPGWLAEETQYFGPGTRLLVL.

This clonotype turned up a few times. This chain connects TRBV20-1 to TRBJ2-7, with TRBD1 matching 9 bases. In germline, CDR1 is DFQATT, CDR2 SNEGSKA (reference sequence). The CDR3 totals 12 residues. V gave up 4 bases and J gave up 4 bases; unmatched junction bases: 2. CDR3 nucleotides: TGCAGTGCTACGGACAGGGGATACGAGCAGTACTTC. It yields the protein CSATDRGYEQYF.

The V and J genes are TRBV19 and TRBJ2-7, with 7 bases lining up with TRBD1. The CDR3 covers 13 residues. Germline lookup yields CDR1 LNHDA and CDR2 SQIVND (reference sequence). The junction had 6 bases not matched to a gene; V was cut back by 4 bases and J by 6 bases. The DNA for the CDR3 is TGTGCCAGTAGTACGACAGGGCGACGCGAGCAGTACTTC. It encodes CASSTTGRREQYF.

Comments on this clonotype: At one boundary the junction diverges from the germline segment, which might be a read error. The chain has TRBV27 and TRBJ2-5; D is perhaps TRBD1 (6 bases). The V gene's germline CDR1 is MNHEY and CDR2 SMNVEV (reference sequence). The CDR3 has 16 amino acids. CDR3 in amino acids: CASSLRRGIGIETRYF. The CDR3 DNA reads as TGTGCCAGCAGTTTGCGCAGGGGAATAGGAATAGAGACCCGGTACTTC.

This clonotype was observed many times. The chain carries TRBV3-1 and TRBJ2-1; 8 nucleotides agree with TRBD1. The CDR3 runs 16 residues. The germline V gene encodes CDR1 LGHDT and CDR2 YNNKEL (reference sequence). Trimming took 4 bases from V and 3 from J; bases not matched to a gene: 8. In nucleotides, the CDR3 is TGTGCCAGCAGCCGAACAGGGGGACCCTTCTACAATGAGCAGTTCTTC. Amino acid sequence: CASSRTGGPFYNEQFF.

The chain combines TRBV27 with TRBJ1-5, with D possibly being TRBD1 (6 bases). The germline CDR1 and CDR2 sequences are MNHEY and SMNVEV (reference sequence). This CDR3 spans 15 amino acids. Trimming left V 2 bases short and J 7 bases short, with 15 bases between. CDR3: CASSLIWHRDQPQHF. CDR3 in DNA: TGTGCCAGCAGTTTAATTTGGCACAGGGACCAGCCCCAGCATTTT.

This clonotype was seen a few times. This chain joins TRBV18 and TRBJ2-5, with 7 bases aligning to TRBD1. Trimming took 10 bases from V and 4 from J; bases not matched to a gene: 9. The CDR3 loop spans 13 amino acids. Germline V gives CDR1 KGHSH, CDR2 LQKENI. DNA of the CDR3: TGTGCCACGACCTACAGGGGCGGAGAGACCCAGTACTTC. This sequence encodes CATTYRGGETQYF.

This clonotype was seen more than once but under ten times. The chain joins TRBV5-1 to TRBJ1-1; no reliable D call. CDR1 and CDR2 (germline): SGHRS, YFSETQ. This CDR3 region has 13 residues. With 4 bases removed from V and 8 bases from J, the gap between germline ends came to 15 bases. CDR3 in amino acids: CASSPNGLLEAFF. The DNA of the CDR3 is TGCGCCAGCAGCCCCAATGGACTCTTGGAAGCTTTCTTT.

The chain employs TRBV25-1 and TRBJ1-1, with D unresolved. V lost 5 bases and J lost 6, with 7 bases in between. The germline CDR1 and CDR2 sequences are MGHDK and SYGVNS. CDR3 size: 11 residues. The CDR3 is CASSTGPEAFF. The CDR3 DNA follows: TGTGCCAGCAGTACCGGACCTGAAGCTTTCTTT.

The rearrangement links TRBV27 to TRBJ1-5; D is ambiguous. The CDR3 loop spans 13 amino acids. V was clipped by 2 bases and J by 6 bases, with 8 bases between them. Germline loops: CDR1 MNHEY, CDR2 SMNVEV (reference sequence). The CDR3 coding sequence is TGTGCCAGCAGTTTAGAGGGTTTTCAGCCCCAGCATTTT. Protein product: CASSLEGFQPQHF.

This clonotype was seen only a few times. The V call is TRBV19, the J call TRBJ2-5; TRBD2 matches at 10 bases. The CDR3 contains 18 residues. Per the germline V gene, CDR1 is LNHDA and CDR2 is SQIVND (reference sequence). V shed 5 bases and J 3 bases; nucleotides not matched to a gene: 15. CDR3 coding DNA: TGTGCCAGTAGTTACAGCGGGGGGGCCGAGGAAATCAAAGAGACCCAGTACTTC. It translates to CASSYSGGAEEIKETQYF.

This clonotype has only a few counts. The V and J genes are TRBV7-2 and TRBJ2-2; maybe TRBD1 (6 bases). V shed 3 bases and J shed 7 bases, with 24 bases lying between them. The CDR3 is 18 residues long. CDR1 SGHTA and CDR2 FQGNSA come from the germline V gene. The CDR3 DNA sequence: TGTGCCAGCAGCTTGTTTATTTCCTCAGGGGTCCAGGGCGGGGAGCTGTTTTTT. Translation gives CASSLFISSGVQGGELFF.

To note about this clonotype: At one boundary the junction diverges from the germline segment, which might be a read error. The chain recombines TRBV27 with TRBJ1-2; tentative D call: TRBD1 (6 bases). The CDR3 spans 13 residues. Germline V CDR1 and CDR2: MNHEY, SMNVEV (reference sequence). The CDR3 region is CASGPTLGTLLKF. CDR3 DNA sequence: TGTGCCAGCGGCCCCACCCTCGGGACACTTCTAAAATTC.

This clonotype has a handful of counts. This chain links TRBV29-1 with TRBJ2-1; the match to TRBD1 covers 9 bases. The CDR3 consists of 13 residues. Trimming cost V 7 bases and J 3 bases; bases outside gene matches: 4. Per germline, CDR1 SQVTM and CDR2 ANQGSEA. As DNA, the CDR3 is TGCAGCGAAAGACAGGGGGGCTACAATGAGCAGTTCTTC. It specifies CSERQGGYNEQFF.

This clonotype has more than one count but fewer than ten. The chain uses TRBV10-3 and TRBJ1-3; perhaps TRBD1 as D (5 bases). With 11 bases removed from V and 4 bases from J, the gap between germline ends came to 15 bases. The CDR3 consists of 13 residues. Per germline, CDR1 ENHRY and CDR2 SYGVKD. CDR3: CAAGWGNGNTIYF. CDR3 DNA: TGTGCCGCGGGGTGGGGGAACGGAAACACCATATATTTT.

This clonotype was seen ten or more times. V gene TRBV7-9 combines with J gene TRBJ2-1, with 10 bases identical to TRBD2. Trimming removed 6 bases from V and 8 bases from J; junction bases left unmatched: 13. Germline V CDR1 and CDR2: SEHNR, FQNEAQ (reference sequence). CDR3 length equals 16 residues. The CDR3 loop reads CASRHTLAGALDEQFF. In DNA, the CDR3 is TGTGCCAGCAGACACACTCTAGCGGGGGCACTGGATGAGCAGTTCTTC.

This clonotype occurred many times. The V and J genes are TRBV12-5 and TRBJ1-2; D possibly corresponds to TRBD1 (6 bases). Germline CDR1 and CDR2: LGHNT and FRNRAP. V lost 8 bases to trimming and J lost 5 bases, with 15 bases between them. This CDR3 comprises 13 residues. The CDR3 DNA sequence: TGTGCTAGTTCCCCAGGGGATTCGTATGGCTACACCTTC. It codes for CASSPGDSYGYTF.

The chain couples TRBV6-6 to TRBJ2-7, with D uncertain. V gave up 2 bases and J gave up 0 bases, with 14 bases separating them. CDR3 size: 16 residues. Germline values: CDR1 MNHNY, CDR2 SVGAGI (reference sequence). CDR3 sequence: CASSYRRQSGSYEQYV. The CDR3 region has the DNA TGTGCCAGCAGTTACAGGCGGCAGTCCGGCTCCTACGAGCAGTACGTC.

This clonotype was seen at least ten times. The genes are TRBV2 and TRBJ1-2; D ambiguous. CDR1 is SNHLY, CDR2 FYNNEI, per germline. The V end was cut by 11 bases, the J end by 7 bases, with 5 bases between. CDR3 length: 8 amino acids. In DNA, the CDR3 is TGTGCCGCGGGTGGCTACACCTTC. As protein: CAAGGYTF.

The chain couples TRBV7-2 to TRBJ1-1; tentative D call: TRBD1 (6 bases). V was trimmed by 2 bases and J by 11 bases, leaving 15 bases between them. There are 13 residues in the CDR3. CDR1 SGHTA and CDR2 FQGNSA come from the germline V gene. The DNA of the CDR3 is TGTGCCAGCAGCTTACCGGGGAGGGGGGCTGCTTTCTTT. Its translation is CASSLPGRGAAFF.

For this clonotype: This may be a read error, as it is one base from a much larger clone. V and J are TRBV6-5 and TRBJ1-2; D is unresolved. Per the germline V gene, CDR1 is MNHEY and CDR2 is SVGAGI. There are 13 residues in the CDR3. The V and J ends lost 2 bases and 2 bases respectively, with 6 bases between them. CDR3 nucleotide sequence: TGTGCCAGCAGTTACGTGGGGAACTATGGCTACACCTTC. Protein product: CASSYVGNYGYTF.

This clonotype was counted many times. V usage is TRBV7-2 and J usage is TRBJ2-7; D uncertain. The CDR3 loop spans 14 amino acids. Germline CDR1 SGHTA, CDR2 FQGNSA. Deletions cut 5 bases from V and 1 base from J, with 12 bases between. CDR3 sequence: CASSEYSDSYEQYV. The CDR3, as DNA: TGTGCCAGCAGCGAATACAGTGATTCCTACGAGCAGTACGTC.

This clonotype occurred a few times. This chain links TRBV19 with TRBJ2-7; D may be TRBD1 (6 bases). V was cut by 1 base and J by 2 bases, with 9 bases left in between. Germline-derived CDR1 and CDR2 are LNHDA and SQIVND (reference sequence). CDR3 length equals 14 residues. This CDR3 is CASSIVDRAYEQYF. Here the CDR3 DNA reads TGTGCCAGTAGTATAGTGGACAGAGCCTACGAGCAGTACTTC.

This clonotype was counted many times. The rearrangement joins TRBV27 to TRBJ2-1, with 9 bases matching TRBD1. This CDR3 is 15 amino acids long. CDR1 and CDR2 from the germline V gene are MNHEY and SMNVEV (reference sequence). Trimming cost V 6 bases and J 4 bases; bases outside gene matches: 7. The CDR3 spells CASSFGTGLYNEQFF. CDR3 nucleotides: TGTGCCAGCAGCTTTGGGACAGGGCTTTACAATGAGCAGTTCTTC.